A single sample is the source of the 10 T cell receptor beta chains below, sequenced in a study of identical twins. One entry per CDR3 protein, called by TCRdb with MiXCR from the 5' RACE reads. The table has roughly 150,000 distinct CDR3 sequences, under 4.5% seen once. The source material was memory T cells sorted from blood. These receptor sequences come from a man aged 18 to 30 in good health.

This clonotype was counted many times. The V gene is TRBV18, the J gene TRBJ1-2; the D is unclear. Germline V lookup: CDR1 KGHSH, CDR2 LQKENI. Trimming pared 1 base from V and 0 bases from J, leaving 9 bases between. CDR3 length equals 15 residues. Here the CDR3 reads CASSPRGVTNYGYTF. CDR3 coding DNA: TGTGCCAGCTCACCACGTGGGGTTACTAACTATGGCTACACCTTC.

This clonotype has a count of ten or more. V and J are TRBV5-1 and TRBJ2-1; possible D gene TRBD1, 6 bases. In germline, CDR1 is SGHRS, CDR2 YFSETQ. CDR3 length equals 16 residues. V lost 2 bases to trimming and J lost 6 bases, with 18 bases between them. The DNA for the CDR3 is TGCGCCAGCAGCTTACGTCCAGGGCAGGGGAGCAATGAGCAGTTCTTC. Residues: CASSLRPGQGSNEQFF. The complete variable domain, with remaining parts taken from reference TRBV5-1 and TRBJ2-1, reads KAGVTQTPRYLIKTRGQQVTLSCSPISGHRSVSWYQQTPGQGLQFLFEYFSETQRNKGNFPGRFSGRQFSNSRSEMNVSTLELGDSALYLCASSLRPGQGSNEQFFGPGTRLTVL.

This clonotype showed up many times. The chain joins TRBV19 to TRBJ1-4; 8 nucleotides line up with TRBD1. The J segment lost 5 bases and the V segment lost 10 bases, leaving 6 bases of the junction unmatched. The CDR3 loop spans 13 amino acids. Germline CDR1 reads LNHDA; CDR2 reads SQIVND (reference sequence). The CDR3 reads CATQDRGNEKLFF. The CDR3 coding sequence is TGTGCCACCCAAGACAGGGGAAATGAAAAACTGTTTTTT.

This clonotype was picked up many times. J is TRBJ2-1 and V is TRBV5-1; D remains unclear. Germline V gives CDR1 SGHRS, CDR2 YFSETQ. V dropped 5 bases and J dropped 5 bases, with 17 bases sitting between them. This CDR3 contains 15 residues. This chain's CDR3 is CASRMELTNNNEQFF. CDR3 bases: TGCGCCAGCAGGATGGAGTTAACTAATAACAATGAGCAGTTCTTC. Full variable domain (outside the CDR3, taken from reference TRBV5-1 and TRBJ2-1): KAGVTQTPRYLIKTRGQQVTLSCSPISGHRSVSWYQQTPGQGLQFLFEYFSETQRNKGNFPGRFSGRQFSNSRSEMNVSTLELGDSALYLCASRMELTNNNEQFFGPGTRLTVL.

This clonotype was seen repeatedly, ten times or more. The genes are TRBV7-9 and TRBJ2-6; the match to TRBD1 covers 8 bases. The V gene end was trimmed by 5 bases and the J gene end by 0 bases; junction bases not matched to a gene: 9. This CDR3 contains 18 residues. Germline loops: CDR1 SEHNR, CDR2 FQNEAQ (reference sequence). CDR3 DNA sequence: TGTGCCAGCAGCCCCAGGGGGCAATCTGCCTCTGGGGCCAACGTCCTGACTTTC. Amino acid sequence: CASSPRGQSASGANVLTF.

In this sample, this clonotype turned up many times. This chain uses TRBV7-2 with TRBJ2-1, with D unresolved. This CDR3 is built from 11 residues. V lost 5 bases to trimming and J lost 10 bases, with 9 bases between them. In germline, CDR1 is SGHTA, CDR2 FQGNSA. The CDR3 region is CASSAVEEQFF. The CDR3 DNA sequence: TGTGCCAGCAGCGCGGTGGAGGAGCAGTTCTTC.

Worth noting for this clonotype: A much more abundant neighbour one base away suggests this may be a read error. The rearrangement uses TRBV29-1 and TRBJ2-5, with 7 nucleotides matching TRBD1. CDR1 and CDR2 (germline): SQVTM, ANQGSEA. CDR3 size: 13 residues. The CDR3 sequence: CRVEQGLGETQYF. The DNA for the CDR3 is TGCCGCGTTGAACAGGGGCTCGGTGAGACCCAGTACTTC. The full variable domain, its missing parts supplied by reference TRBV29-1 and TRBJ2-5, is SAVISQKPSRDICQRGTSLTIQCQVDSQVTMMFWYRQQPGQSLTLIATANQGSEATYESGFVIDKFPISRPNLTFSTLTVSNMSPEDSSIYLCRVEQGLGETQYFGPGTRLLVL.

This clonotype was recorded at least ten times. The rearrangement joins TRBV12-3 or TRBV12-4 to TRBJ2-2; D is possibly TRBD1 (6 bases). This CDR3 is built from 19 residues. The V end was cut by 6 bases, the J end by 2 bases, with 25 bases between. CDR3 region: CASSQITGKTGPNTGELFF. DNA of the CDR3: TGTGCCAGCAGCCAAATTACAGGGAAGACGGGACCTAACACCGGGGAGCTGTTTTTT.

This clonotype was seen ten or more times. The chain combines TRBV6-5 with TRBJ2-7; 10 bases line up with TRBD2. This CDR3 contains 14 residues. Germline V lookup: CDR1 MNHEY, CDR2 SVGAGI. V gave up 4 bases and J gave up 3 bases; unmatched junction bases: 3. CDR3 loop: CASSLTSGYYEQYF. The CDR3 DNA is TGTGCCAGCAGTTTGACTAGCGGGTACTACGAGCAGTACTTC.

This clonotype was detected ten times or more. V gene TRBV10-3 combines with J gene TRBJ2-5; no firm D call. The V end was cut by 5 bases, the J end by 1 base, with 11 bases between. The CDR3 is 14 residues long. Germline V gene sequence: CDR1 ENHRY, CDR2 SYGVKD. CDR3 sequence (DNA): TGTGCCATCAGTAGTGGAGCTTCCCAAGAGACCCAGTACTTC. Its translation: CAISSGASQETQYF.